This is a list of T cell receptor beta chains from one sample in a study of blood T cell repertoires in COVID-19. Repertoires were generated with immunoSEQ multiplex PCR, while TCRdb's copy carries only in-frame clones and drops some. The table lists approximately 89,000 clones, roughly 77% of them singletons. The specimen was peripheral blood. The receptors come from a human donor in a cohort sampled during active COVID-19. Both conserved end residues are part of each CDR3.

TRBV3-1/TRBV3-2,TRBJ1-5,CASSQGTGPGQPQHF
TRBV6-1,TRBJ1-2,CASSEVRGFYGYTF
TRBV3-1/TRBV3-2,TRBJ1-6,CASSQDRGDLDSPLHF
TRBV10-3,TRBJ1-5,CAISESDVTGGYSNQPQHF
TRBV15,TRBJ2-7,CATSRGGGSYEQYF
TRBV3-1/TRBV3-2,TRBJ1-2,CASSQPGGYGYTF
TRBV5-6,TRBJ1-1,CASSFTIAAEAFF
TRBV7-3,TRBJ2-1,CASSPPGIVGEQFF
TRBV5-8,TRBJ2-7,CASSLAGIYYEQYF
TRBV7-9,TRBJ2-3,CASSPSRRATDTQYF
TRBV29-1,TRBJ1-1,CSAGDRGAAGEAFF
TRBV15,TRBJ1-6,CATSSPGLGIQALHF
TRBV2,TRBJ2-7,CASSEGWGRPYEQYF
TRBV18,TRBJ1-5,CASSPRQSSNQPQHF
TRBV28,TRBJ2-7,CASRSGSSYEQYF
TRBV18,TRBJ1-3,CASTQQGRNTIYF
TRBV19,TRBJ1-5,CASSIENRGRDYSNQPQHF
TRBV6-1,TRBJ1-2,CASSEGRFNYGYTF
TRBV19,TRBJ2-7,CASSMASGGYEQYF
TRBV11-2,TRBJ1-6,CASSFLGQVNSPLHF
TRBV9,TRBJ1-1,CASSVGAVNTEAFF
TRBV20-1,TRBJ2-7,CSAKGQNEQYF
TRBV11-2,TRBJ1-1,CASSRHVNTEAFF
TRBV4-2,TRBJ2-2,CASSQDPAGNTGELFF
TRBV5-6,TRBJ1-6,CASSGQGLYNSPLHF
TRBV7-2,TRBJ1-5,CASSLGYRGNQPQHF
TRBV10-3,TRBJ2-2,CAIRPSGGATGELFF
TRBV5-1,TRBJ1-4,CASSKQQGAGEKLFF
TRBV4-3,TRBJ1-1,CASSQDPFGTGGRAFF
TRBV7-9,TRBJ1-4,CASSRRKQGAGEKLFF
TRBV7-2,TRBJ1-6,CASSLALYRASNSPLHF
TRBV28,TRBJ2-7,CASSLRGGGGPYEQYF
TRBV5-1,TRBJ2-3,CASSLESRGGQPDTQYF
TRBV7-2,TRBJ2-1,CASSLARQGNEQFF
TRBV28,TRBJ1-4,CASNRRSGARTNEKLFF
TRBV18,TRBJ2-1,CASSLQDRYNEQFF
TRBV28,TRBJ1-5,CASNPLVQGGQPQHF
TRBV13,TRBJ1-1,CASSLAVEAFF
TRBV29-1,TRBJ2-7,CSVERRRGEQYF
TRBV11-1,TRBJ1-1,CASSLGGRMNTEAFF
TRBV7-2,TRBJ2-1,CASSLYGSGGAYEQFF
TRBV4-2,TRBJ2-6,CASSNPVADGMAF
TRBV5-1,TRBJ1-2,CASSLGAGGSIFYGYTF
TRBV7-8,TRBJ2-3,CASSSSLAGGLYTQYF
TRBV29-1,TRBJ1-3,CSVEKRDSGSGNTIYF
TRBV9,TRBJ2-7,CASSVEAGAGEQYF
TRBV10-3,TRBJ1-5,CAISYRGDEPQHF
TRBV18,TRBJ1-4,CASSPGTEGEKLFF
TRBV5-1,TRBJ2-1,CASKRQGALRYNEQFF
TRBV5-6,TRBJ1-2,CASSLPTAGDGYTF
TRBV7-8,TRBJ2-7,CASSQGQTYEQYF
TRBV10-3,TRBJ1-4,CAISATGGNEKLFF
TRBV5-1,TRBJ1-1,CASSWRGLGTEAFF
TRBV7-6,TRBJ2-7,CASSSGGGNPIYEQYF
TRBV28,TRBJ1-5,CASTGNLNQPQHF
TRBV10-2,TRBJ2-7,CASKWTGGDYEQYF
TRBV5-5,TRBJ1-6,CASSLFGTGGTSSYNSPLHF